This TCR beta chain comes out of a study of T cell repertoires in cytomegalovirus infection. Study context: An indication of both CMV infection and matching HLA type came from public TCR beta signatures. The study's findings and limits: Individuals carrying CMV plus the relevant HLA were identified by cumulative frequency of public TCR beta families. CMV-specific HLA-C-restricted TCR beta clonotypes dominated the ex vivo response.

This clonotype has a single count. Its antigen is not identified. Germline V lookup: CDR1 KGHSH, CDR2 LQKENI. This CDR3 spans 16 amino acids. V lost 0 bases and J lost 8, with 17 bases in between. TCRdb passed the reads through MiXCR, listing each CDR3 protein once. The sample consists of roughly 150,000 distinct CDR3 sequences, about 25% of them appearing once. Sequencing was performed on PBMCs. The genes are TRBV18 and TRBJ2-1; D unresolved. This TCR derives from a human donor in good health (CMV status not recorded). Some clones in this sample may be carry-over from other donors' samples. CDR3 loop: CASSPPGRLVGHEQFF. The CDR3 coding sequence is TGTGCCAGCTCACCACCCGGAAGGCTAGTTGGCCATGAGCAGTTCTTC.